The 9 T cell receptor beta chains given below trace back to one sample, sequenced in a study of T cells in Graves' hyperthyroidism and ophthalmopathy. RNA transcripts yielded amplified TCR beta CDR3 regions. First-round RT-PCR targeting the TCR CDR3 was performed with the HTBI primer set. TCRdb passed the multiplex PCR reads through MiXCR, listing each CDR3 protein once. Found here are over 400,000 distinct CDR3 sequences, around a fifth of them singletons; the top ten hold approximately 49%. Sequencing was performed on blood. These receptors all stem from a woman aged 70 to 79 with Graves' ophthalmopathy.

The chain joins TRBV18 to TRBJ2-7; TRBD2 agrees at 7 bases. The CDR3 length is 15 residues. Germline assignment: CDR1 KGHSH and CDR2 LQKENI. Trimming removed 3 bases from V and 4 bases from J; junction bases left unmatched: 9. In DNA form, the CDR3 reads TGTGCCAGCTCACCGCCCCCGGCTAGCGGATACGAGCAGTACTTC. Amino acid sequence: CASSPPPASGYEQYF.

The chain's CDR3 is CSAVENQGLYTDTQYF. The CDR3 DNA is TGCAGTGCTGTGGAGAATCAGGGACTGTACACAGATACGCAGTATTTT. This chain links TRBV20-1 with TRBJ2-3; weak D call: TRBD2 (6 bases). Trimming took 5 bases from V and 2 from J, leaving 20 bases between them. The CDR3 runs 16 residues. Germline-derived CDR1 and CDR2 are DFQATT and SNEGSKA (reference sequence).

This clonotype was counted a few times. This rearrangement joins TRBV9 to TRBJ2-2; D unresolved. V was pared by 4 bases and J by 6 bases, with 16 bases between. CDR3 length equals 15 residues. The germline V gene has CDR1 SGDLS and CDR2 YYNGEE. Here the CDR3 DNA reads TGTGCCAGCAGCTCTATACAGTTTACATCCGGGGAGCTGTTTTTT. As protein: CASSSIQFTSGELFF.

This clonotype has more than one count but fewer than ten. The chain links TRBV19 to TRBJ1-1; D not resolved. Trimming removed 3 bases at V and 5 bases at J, with 22 bases between. The germline gives CDR1 LNHDA, CDR2 SQIVND (reference sequence). The length of the CDR3 is 17 residues. The CDR3 DNA reads TGTGCCAGTAGTATCATCAAGGCTGACAATCAGGTAACTGAAGCTTTCTTT. Translated: CASSIIKADNQVTEAFF.

Remarks on this clonotype: A much bigger clone sits one base away, suggesting this may be a read error. This sequence joins TRBV7-2 and TRBJ2-2, with 7 bases identical to TRBD1. This CDR3 is built from 14 residues. Germline lookup yields CDR1 SGHTA and CDR2 FQGNSA. The CDR3 DNA follows: TGTGCCAGCAGCCGGGGACAGCACACCGGGGAGCCGTTTTTT. Amino acids: CASSRGQHTGEPFF.

This clonotype was detected a few times. V is TRBV7-8 and J is TRBJ2-1; 8 bases align to TRBD2. V was pared by 2 bases and J by 12 bases, with 6 bases of the junction left unmatched. The CDR3 has 13 residues. Germline lookup yields CDR1 SGHVS and CDR2 FQNEAQ. In DNA, the CDR3 is TGTGCCAGCAGCTTAAAGGGCGCGGGAGGGCAGTTCTTC. This gives the protein CASSLKGAGGQFF.

The chain recombines TRBV19 with TRBJ2-7; D possibly matches TRBD1 or TRBD2 (5 bases each). CDR3 length: 14 amino acids. The germline V gene encodes CDR1 LNHDA and CDR2 SQIVND (reference sequence). V was pared by 5 bases and J by 0 bases, with 11 bases between. CDR3 sequence reads: CASSQGPTSYEQYF. CDR3 nucleotide sequence: TGTGCCAGTAGTCAGGGACCTACCTCCTACGAGCAGTACTTC.

The chain links TRBV6-1 to TRBJ1-5; 8 nucleotides line up with TRBD1. The germline gives CDR1 MNHNS, CDR2 SASEGT. There are 15 residues in the CDR3. Losses at the gene ends were 8 bases for V and 2 bases for J; bases not matched to a gene: 8. The CDR3 here is CASGRDRKGNQPQHF. CDR3 nucleotide sequence: TGTGCCAGCGGTCGGGACAGGAAGGGCAATCAGCCCCAGCATTTT.

Only a few counts were recorded for this clonotype. The chain joins TRBV29-1 to TRBJ2-1; D is undetermined. V lost 4 bases to trimming and J lost 10 bases, with 5 bases between them. CDR1 is SQVTM and CDR2 is ANQGSEA in the germline V gene. This CDR3 comprises 9 residues. CDR3 in DNA: TGCAGCGTTGGTAGGGAGCAGTTCTTC. This translates into CSVGREQFF.